This T cell receptor (beta chain) was sequenced in a study of blood T cell repertoires in COVID-19. On the study more broadly: Samples representing acute and convalescent COVID-19 were sourced from the United States, Italy and Spain.

The CDR3 is 15 residues long. V shed 3 bases and J 7 bases; nucleotides not matched to a gene: 7. Looked up from germline, CDR1 is LNHDA and CDR2 is SQIVND (reference sequence). Measured with immunoSEQ multiplex PCR; TCRdb has only the in-frame clones, and not every one. The sample consists of a few hundred thousand clones, around 80% of them appearing once. This rearrangement joins TRBV19 to TRBJ2-1; 9 nucleotides line up with TRBD1. Material: PBMCs or T cells enriched from blood (not recorded which). This TCR derives from a man aged 25 to 45 with acute COVID-19. The CDR3 region has the DNA TGTGCCAGTAGTATCTACGACGGACAGGGGAATGAGCAGTTCTTC. Protein product: CASSIYDGQGNEQFF.